The rows below give T cell receptor beta chains drawn from one sample of a study of blood T cell repertoires in COVID-19. Measured with immunoSEQ multiplex PCR; TCRdb has only the in-frame clones, and not every one. The profile shows some 270,000 clones, more than 75% of them singletons. Specimen: peripheral blood. Source of these receptors: a man in his forties with active or convalescent COVID-19. Both conserved end residues are part of each CDR3. The D gene is left open where the match is weak. The size of a clone is reported for some rows only, either as once, few or many, or as a class for expanded clones.

.,once,TRBV28,TRBJ1-4,TGTGCCAGCAGTCCGCTCCCCAGGGCAGCCAAACTGTTTTTT,CASSPLPRAAKLFF
.,.,TRBV29-1,TRBJ1-2,TGCAGCGTTGAGGGCCAGGATAGACAGCAATATGGCTACACCTTC,CSVEGQDRQQYGYTF
TRBD1,.,TRBV6-4,TRBJ2-5,TGTGCCAGCAGGATGGACAGGGACCCCAGGCAAGAGACCCAGTACTTC,CASRMDRDPRQETQYF
.,.,TRBV29-1,TRBJ1-5,TGCAGCGTTGTAGGCAGGGATCAGCCCCAGCATTTT,CSVVGRDQPQHF
TRBD1,once,TRBV2,TRBJ2-7,TGTGCCAGCAGTGAAGGACAGGGGGGCCTTTCTGGCGAGCAGTACTTC,CASSEGQGGLSGEQYF
TRBD1,.,TRBV28,TRBJ1-2,TGTGCCAGCAGTTCCTCCGGGACAGTACCCATTAACTATGGCTACACCTTC,CASSSSGTVPINYGYTF
TRBD1,.,TRBV4-1,TRBJ2-5,TGCGCCAGCAGCCCGACCCCCGGACAGGGAGGTGAGACCCAGTACTTC,CASSPTPGQGGETQYF
.,few,TRBV30,TRBJ1-5,TGTGCCTGGAGTAGAGGAGAGCAGCCCCAGCATTTT,CAWSRGEQPQHF
TRBD1,.,TRBV2,TRBJ2-1,TGTGCCAGCAGCATCCGGGACAGGGCCAATGAGCAGTTCTTC,CASSIRDRANEQFF
.,.,TRBV2,TRBJ2-7,TGTGCCAGCAGTCTCCGGACAGTAAATCCCTACGAGCAGTACTTC,CASSLRTVNPYEQYF
.,few,TRBV11-2,TRBJ2-5,TGTGCCAGCACGCCCGGAGGTTACGAGACCCAGTACTTC,CASTPGGYETQYF
.,.,TRBV7-3,TRBJ2-3,TGTGCCAGCAGCTTCATGAGCACAGATACGCAGTATTTT,CASSFMSTDTQYF
TRBD1,.,TRBV6-2/TRBV6-3,TRBJ2-3,TGTGCCAGCAGTTCCTCATGGGGACAGCACACAGATACGCAGTATTTT,CASSSSWGQHTDTQYF
.,.,TRBV6-5,TRBJ1-4,TGTGCCAGCAGTTTGACAGTGGATAATGAAAAACTGTTTTTT,CASSLTVDNEKLFF
.,.,TRBV12-5,TRBJ1-1,TGTGCTAGTGGTTTGGGAGGTAGGCAGTGGTCCGTTGAAGCTTTCTTT,CASGLGGRQWSVEAFF
.,.,TRBV27,TRBJ2-1,TGTGCCGCCCGGCGTTTGGGAGCGCGGCGGCAGGGGAAGTACAATGAGCAGTTCTTC,CAARRLGARRQGKYNEQFF
.,.,TRBV5-1,TRBJ1-4,TGCGCCAGCAGCTTGCAGGGTGGTCTCTCCCGAAAACTGTTTTTT,CASSLQGGLSRKLFF
.,.,TRBV7-9,TRBJ1-1,TGTGCCCTAGACGGGGAGAGGACTGAAGCTTTCTTT,CALDGERTEAFF
.,.,TRBV28,TRBJ1-4,TGTGCCAGCAGACCGGGGGACTGGAATGAAAAACTGTTTTTT,CASRPGDWNEKLFF
.,.,TRBV29-1,TRBJ1-4,TGCAGCGTTGACGCGGGTCAAGTGAATGAAAAACTGTTTTTT,CSVDAGQVNEKLFF
.,.,TRBV11-3,TRBJ1-1,TGTGCCAGCAGCTTACGGAGCAGCCCTGAAGCTTTCTTT,CASSLRSSPEAFF
TRBD2,.,TRBV5-1,TRBJ2-7,TGCGCCAGCGCTCTAGCGGGAGAGGTTTACGAGCAGTACTTC,CASALAGEVYEQYF
.,.,TRBV10-2,TRBJ2-1,TGCGCCAGCAGTGGATTGCTAGCGTCAACTTTTCACAATGAGCAGTTCTTC,CASSGLLASTFHNEQFF
TRBD1,.,TRBV27,TRBJ1-2,TGTGCCAGCAGTTCTCCGGGACAGGGGAGATTTGGCTACACCTTC,CASSSPGQGRFGYTF
TRBD2,.,TRBV27,TRBJ2-7,TGTGCCAGCAGTTTAGGGAGGGGCGGTCCAGGCGTATACGAGCAGTACTTC,CASSLGRGGPGVYEQYF
TRBD1,once,TRBV5-1,TRBJ1-6,TGCGCCAGCAGCTTGGCGCGGGACAGGGGTTATAATTCACCCCTCCACTTT,CASSLARDRGYNSPLHF
.,.,TRBV2,TRBJ1-5,TGTGCCAGCAGTGAGGGCGCGGGGGGTCAGCCCCAGCATTTT,CASSEGAGGQPQHF
.,.,TRBV2,TRBJ1-2,TGTGCCAGCAGCGGGGGACGGAACTATGGCTACACCTTC,CASSGGRNYGYTF
.,.,TRBV3-1/TRBV3-2,TRBJ1-4,TGTGCCAGCAGCCTGCAACATGGGCCTAATGAAAAACTGTTTTTT,CASSLQHGPNEKLFF
.,.,TRBV7-9,TRBJ1-1,TGTGCCAGCAGCTTCACAGGGTCGGACACTGAAGCTTTCTTT,CASSFTGSDTEAFF
TRBD1,.,TRBV5-1,TRBJ1-1,TGCGCCAGCAGCCAGGACAGGGGGCATATTGGAGCTTTCTTT,CASSQDRGHIGAFF
.,.,TRBV5-1,TRBJ1-1,TGCGCCAGCAGCTTGGTGGCGGGGAACACTGAAGCTTTCTTT,CASSLVAGNTEAFF
TRBD1,.,TRBV15,TRBJ1-4,TGTGCCACCAGCGTTGACCGGGACAGTTGGAATGAAAAACTGTTTTTT,CATSVDRDSWNEKLFF
TRBD1,few,TRBV5-5,TRBJ2-2,TGTGCCAGCAGCTTGAGTTGGACAGGCAACACCGGGGAGCTGTTTTTT,CASSLSWTGNTGELFF
TRBD1,.,TRBV4-1,TRBJ1-4,TGCGCCAGCAGCCAAGACCCCGGGACAGGGGCTGAAAAACTGTTTTTT,CASSQDPGTGAEKLFF
TRBD1,.,TRBV13,TRBJ2-7,TGTGCCAGCAGCTTAGGGGGTCGACAGGGAACCTACGAGCAGTACTTC,CASSLGGRQGTYEQYF
.,.,TRBV6-6,TRBJ1-5,TGTGCCAGCAGTCCAGACCGAAGAGGGTATAGCAATCAGCCCCAGCATTTT,CASSPDRRGYSNQPQHF
.,.,TRBV29-1,TRBJ2-7,TGCAGCGTTGATCGGGGATCGCGGGAGCAGTACTTC,CSVDRGSREQYF
TRBD2,.,TRBV18,TRBJ2-5,TGTGCCAGCTCACCTTGGGGAGCGGGAGGAGGAGAGACCCAGTACTTC,CASSPWGAGGGETQYF
TRBD1,.,TRBV2,TRBJ1-6,TGTGCCAGCAGAGTAGACAGGGGCAGGGAGAATTCACCCCTCCACTTT,CASRVDRGRENSPLHF
.,.,TRBV21-1,TRBJ2-7,TGTGCCAGCACACCGTCCTCTGGGGGAAACAGGGGGCCCACGGACGAGCAGTACTTC,CASTPSSGGNRGPTDEQYF
TRBD2,.,TRBV13,TRBJ2-7,TGTGCCAGCAGCCTGACCCGGGGGGGCAGCGAGCAGTACTTC,CASSLTRGGSEQYF
.,.,TRBV27,TRBJ1-2,TGTGCCAGCAGTTTATACGGCAGCAGGGACTATGGCTACACCTTC,CASSLYGSRDYGYTF
.,.,TRBV5-1,TRBJ1-5,TGCGCCAGCAGCTCGACAGCCAGGACAGACGCGGGCCAGCCCCAGCATTTT,CASSSTARTDAGQPQHF
TRBD2,.,TRBV15,TRBJ2-2,TGTGCCACCAGCAGAGGCGGGGGGACCTTCAACACCGGGGAGCTGTTTTTT,CATSRGGGTFNTGELFF
TRBD1,many,TRBV2,TRBJ1-5,TGTGCCAGCAGCGTTACAGGGGCCCCATATAGCAATCAGCCCCAGCATTTT,CASSVTGAPYSNQPQHF
TRBD1,.,TRBV6-6,TRBJ2-7,TGTGCCAGCAGTTACTCCGGGACAGGGGGCGAGCAGTACTTC,CASSYSGTGGEQYF
.,.,TRBV30,TRBJ1-2,TGTGCCTGGAGTGCGGGGGGCTATGGCTACACCTTC,CAWSAGGYGYTF
TRBD1,.,TRBV5-1,TRBJ1-1,TGCGCCAGCAGCTTGAATGCCCCCGGGACAGGGAACTTGAACACTGAAGCTTTCTTT,CASSLNAPGTGNLNTEAFF
.,.,TRBV3-1/TRBV3-2,TRBJ2-7,TGTGCCAGCAGCCAGTATCCTACCTACGAGCAGTACTTC,CASSQYPTYEQYF
.,.,TRBV9,TRBJ1-6,TGTGCCAGCAGCGTAGCGGGACAACGTAATTCACCCCTCCACTTT,CASSVAGQRNSPLHF
.,.,TRBV24-1,TRBJ1-2,TGTGCCACCAGTGACAGGACAGAAACCTATGGCTACACCTTC,CATSDRTETYGYTF
.,.,TRBV5-1,TRBJ1-1,TGCGCCAGCAGCCCGGGGGGCAGGGTGAACACTGAAGCTTTCTTT,CASSPGGRVNTEAFF
.,.,TRBV14,TRBJ1-4,TGTGCCAGCAGCCAAGTTCCGGGGATTAATGAAAAACTGTTTTTT,CASSQVPGINEKLFF
.,few,TRBV30,TRBJ1-2,TGTGCCTGGAGTCCCGGGGGGGTCTCCCGTGGATTC,CAWSPGGVSRGF